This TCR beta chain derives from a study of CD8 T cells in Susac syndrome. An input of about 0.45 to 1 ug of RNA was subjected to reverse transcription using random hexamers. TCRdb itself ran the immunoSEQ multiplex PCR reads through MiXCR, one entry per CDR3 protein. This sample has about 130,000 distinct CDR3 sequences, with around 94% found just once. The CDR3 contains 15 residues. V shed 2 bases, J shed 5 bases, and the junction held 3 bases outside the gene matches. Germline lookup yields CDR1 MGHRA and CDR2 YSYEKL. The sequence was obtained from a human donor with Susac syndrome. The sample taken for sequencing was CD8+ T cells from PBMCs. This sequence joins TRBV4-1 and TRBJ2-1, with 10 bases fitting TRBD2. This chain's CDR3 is CASSQPTSGNNEQFF. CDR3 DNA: TGCGCCAGCAGCCAACCTACTAGCGGGAACAATGAGCAGTTCTTC.